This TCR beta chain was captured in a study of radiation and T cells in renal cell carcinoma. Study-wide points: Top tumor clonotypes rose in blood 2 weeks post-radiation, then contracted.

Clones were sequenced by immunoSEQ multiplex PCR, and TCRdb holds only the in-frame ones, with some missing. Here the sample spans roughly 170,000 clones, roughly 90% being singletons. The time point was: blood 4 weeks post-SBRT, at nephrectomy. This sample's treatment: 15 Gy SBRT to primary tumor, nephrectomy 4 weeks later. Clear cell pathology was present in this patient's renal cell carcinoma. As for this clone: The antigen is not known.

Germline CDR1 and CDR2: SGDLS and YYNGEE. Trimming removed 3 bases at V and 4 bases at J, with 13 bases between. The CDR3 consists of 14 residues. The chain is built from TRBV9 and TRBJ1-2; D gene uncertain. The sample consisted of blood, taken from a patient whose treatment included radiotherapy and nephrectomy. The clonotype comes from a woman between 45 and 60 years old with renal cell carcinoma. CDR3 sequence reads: CASSDQTDFYGYTF. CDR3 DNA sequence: TGTGCCAGCAGCGATCAGACGGACTTCTATGGCTACACCTTC.